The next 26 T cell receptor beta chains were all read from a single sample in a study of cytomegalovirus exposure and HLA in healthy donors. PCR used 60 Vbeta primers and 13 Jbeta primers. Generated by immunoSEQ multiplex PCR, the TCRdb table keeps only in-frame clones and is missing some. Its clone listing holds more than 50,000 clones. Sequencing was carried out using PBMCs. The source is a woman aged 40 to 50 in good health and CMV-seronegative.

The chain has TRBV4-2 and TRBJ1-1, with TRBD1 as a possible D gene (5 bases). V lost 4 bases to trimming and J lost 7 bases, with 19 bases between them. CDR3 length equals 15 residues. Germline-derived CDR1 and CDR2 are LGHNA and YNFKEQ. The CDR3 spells CASSLPAGGVGEAFF. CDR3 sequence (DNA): TGTGCCAGCAGCCTACCCGCCGGGGGGGTCGGTGAAGCTTTCTTT.

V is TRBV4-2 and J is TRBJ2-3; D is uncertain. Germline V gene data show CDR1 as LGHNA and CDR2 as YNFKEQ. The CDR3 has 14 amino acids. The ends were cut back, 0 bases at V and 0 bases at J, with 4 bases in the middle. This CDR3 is CASSQEGSTDTQYF. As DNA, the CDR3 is TGTGCCAGCAGCCAAGAGGGCAGCACAGATACGCAGTATTTT.

The CDR3 spells CASSLVAGRRSDEQYF. The DNA of the CDR3 is TGTGCCAGCAGCTTAGTAGCGGGCCGGAGATCCGACGAGCAGTACTTC. The chain recombines TRBV11-1 with TRBJ2-7, with 7 bases identical to TRBD2. Losses at the gene ends were 1 base for V and 5 bases for J; bases not matched to a gene: 11. Germline lookup yields CDR1 SGHAT and CDR2 FQDESV (reference sequence). CDR3 length: 16 amino acids.

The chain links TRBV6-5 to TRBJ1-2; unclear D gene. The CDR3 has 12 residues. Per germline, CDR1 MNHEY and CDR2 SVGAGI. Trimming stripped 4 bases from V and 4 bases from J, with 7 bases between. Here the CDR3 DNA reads TGTGCCAGCAGTTCGAGTCTCTATGGCTACACCTTC. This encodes CASSSSLYGYTF.

The CDR3 is CASSAGQSNEKLFF. In DNA, the CDR3 is TGTGCCAGCAGTGCGGGACAGAGTAATGAAAAACTGTTTTTT. The genes are TRBV6-4 and TRBJ1-4; 7 nucleotides match TRBD1. The CDR3 loop spans 14 amino acids. V gave up 4 bases and J gave up 4 bases; unmatched junction bases: 3. Germline CDR1 is MRHNA and CDR2 is SNTAGT.

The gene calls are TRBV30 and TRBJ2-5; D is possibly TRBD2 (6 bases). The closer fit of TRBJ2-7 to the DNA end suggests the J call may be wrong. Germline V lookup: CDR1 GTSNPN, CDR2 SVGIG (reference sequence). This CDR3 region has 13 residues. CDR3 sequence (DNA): TGTGCCTGGAGTGTACAGGCGGGGTACGAGCAGTACTTC. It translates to CAWSVQAGYEQYF.

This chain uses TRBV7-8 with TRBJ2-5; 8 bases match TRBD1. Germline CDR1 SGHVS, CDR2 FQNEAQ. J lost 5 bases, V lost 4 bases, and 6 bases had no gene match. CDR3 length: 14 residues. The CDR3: CASSSTGVGETQYF. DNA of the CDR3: TGTGCCAGCAGCTCGACAGGGGTCGGCGAGACCCAGTACTTC.

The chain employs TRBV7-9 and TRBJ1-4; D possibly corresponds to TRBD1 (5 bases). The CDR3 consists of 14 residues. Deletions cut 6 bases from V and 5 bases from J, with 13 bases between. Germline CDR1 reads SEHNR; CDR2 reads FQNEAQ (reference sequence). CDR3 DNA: TGTGCCAGCAGTGTCCGGGACTCCAATGAAAAACTGTTTTTT. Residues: CASSVRDSNEKLFF. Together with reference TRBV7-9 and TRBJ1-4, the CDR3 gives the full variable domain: DTGVSQNPRHKITKRGQNVTFRCDPISEHNRLYWYRQTLGQGPEFLTYFQNEAQLEKSRLLSDRFSAERPKGSFSTLEIQRTEQGDSAMYLCASSVRDSNEKLFFGSGTQLSVL.

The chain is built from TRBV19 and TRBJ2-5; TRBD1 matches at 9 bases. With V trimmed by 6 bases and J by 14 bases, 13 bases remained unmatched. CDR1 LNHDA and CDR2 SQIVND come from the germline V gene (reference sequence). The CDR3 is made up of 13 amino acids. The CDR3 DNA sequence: TGTGCCAGTAGCCCAACAAGGGACAGGGACCATTACTTC. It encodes CASSPTRDRDHYF.

The CDR3: CASSRTSANTGELFF. The CDR3 DNA sequence: TGTGCCAGCAGTCGGACTAGCGCTAACACCGGGGAGCTGTTTTTT. The rearrangement joins TRBV28 to TRBJ2-2; 9 bases are shared with TRBD2. The CDR3 has 15 residues. The ends lost 5 bases at V and 2 bases at J; junction bases unmatched: 3. The germline V gene has CDR1 MDHEN and CDR2 SYDVKM.

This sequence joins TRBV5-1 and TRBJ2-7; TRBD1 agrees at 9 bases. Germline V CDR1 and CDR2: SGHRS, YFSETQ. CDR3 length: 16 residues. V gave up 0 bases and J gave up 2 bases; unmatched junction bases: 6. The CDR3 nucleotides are TGCGCCAGCAGCTTGGCCGCGGGACAGGGAGCCTACGAGCAGTACTTC. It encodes CASSLAAGQGAYEQYF.

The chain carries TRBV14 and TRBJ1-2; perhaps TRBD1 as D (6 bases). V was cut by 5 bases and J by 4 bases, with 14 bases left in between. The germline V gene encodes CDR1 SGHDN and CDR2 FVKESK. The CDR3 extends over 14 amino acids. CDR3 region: CASSNQGPLYGYTF. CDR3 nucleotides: TGTGCCAGCAGCAACCAGGGGCCTCTCTATGGCTACACCTTC.

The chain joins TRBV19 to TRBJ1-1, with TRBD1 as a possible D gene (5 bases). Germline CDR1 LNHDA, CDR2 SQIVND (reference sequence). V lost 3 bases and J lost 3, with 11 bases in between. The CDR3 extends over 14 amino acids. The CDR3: CASSIQGGYTEAFF. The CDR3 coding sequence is TGTGCCAGTAGTATCCAGGGAGGCTACACTGAAGCTTTCTTT.

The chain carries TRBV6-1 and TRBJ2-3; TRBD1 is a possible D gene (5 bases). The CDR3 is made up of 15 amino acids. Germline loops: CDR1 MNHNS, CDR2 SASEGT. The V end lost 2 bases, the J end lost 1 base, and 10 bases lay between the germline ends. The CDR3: CASSEQARGTDTQYF. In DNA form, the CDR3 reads TGTGCCAGCAGTGAACAGGCCAGGGGCACAGATACGCAGTATTTT.

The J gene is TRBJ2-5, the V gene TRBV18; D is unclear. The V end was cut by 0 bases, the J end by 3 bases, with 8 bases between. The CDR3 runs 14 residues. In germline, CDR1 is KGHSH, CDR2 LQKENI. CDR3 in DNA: TGTGCCAGCTCACCACCGAACGGTGAAGAGACCCAGTACTTC. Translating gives CASSPPNGEETQYF.

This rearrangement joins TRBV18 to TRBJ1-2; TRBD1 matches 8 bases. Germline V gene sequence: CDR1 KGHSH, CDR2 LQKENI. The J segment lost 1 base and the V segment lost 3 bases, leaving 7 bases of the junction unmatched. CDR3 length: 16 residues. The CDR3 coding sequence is TGTGCCAGCTCACCCTATGCGACAGGGGTTAACTATGGCTACACCTTC. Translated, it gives CASSPYATGVNYGYTF.

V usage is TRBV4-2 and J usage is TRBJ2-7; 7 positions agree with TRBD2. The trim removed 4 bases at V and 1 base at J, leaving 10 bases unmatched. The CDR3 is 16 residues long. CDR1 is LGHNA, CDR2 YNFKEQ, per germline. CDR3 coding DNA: TGTGCCAGCAGCCCCAGATGGCTAGCGGATTCCTACGAGCAGTACTTC. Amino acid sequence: CASSPRWLADSYEQYF.

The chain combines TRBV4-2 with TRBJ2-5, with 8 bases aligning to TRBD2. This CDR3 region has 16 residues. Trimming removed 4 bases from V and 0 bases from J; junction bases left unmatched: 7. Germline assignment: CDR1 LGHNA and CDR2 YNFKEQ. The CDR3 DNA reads TGTGCCAGCAGCCTCTTAGCGGGGACTTACCAAGAGACCCAGTACTTC. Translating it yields CASSLLAGTYQETQYF.

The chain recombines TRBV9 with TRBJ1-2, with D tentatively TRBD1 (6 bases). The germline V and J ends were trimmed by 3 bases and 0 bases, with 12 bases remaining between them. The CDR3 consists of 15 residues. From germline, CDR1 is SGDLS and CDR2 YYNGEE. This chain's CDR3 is CASSEQGPSNYGYTF. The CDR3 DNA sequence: TGTGCCAGCAGCGAACAGGGTCCCTCTAACTATGGCTACACCTTC.

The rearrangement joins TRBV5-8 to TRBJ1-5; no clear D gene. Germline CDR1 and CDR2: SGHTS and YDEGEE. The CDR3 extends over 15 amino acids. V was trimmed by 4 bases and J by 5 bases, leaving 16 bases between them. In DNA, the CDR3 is TGTGCCAGCAGCCTGGACGGAAGACTGCATCAGCCCCAGCATTTT. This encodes CASSLDGRLHQPQHF.

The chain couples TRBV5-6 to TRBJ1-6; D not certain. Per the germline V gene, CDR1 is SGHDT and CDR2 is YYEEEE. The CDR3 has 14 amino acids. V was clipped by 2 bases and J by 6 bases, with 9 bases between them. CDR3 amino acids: CASSFGGPNSPLHF. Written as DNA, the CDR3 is TGTGCCAGCAGCTTTGGAGGGCCTAATTCACCCCTCCACTTT.

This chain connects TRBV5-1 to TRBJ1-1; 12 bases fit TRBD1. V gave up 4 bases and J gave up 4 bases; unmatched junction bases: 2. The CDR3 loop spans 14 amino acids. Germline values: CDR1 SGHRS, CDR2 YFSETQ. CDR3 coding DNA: TGCGCCAGCAGCGAGGGACAGGGGGCCACTGAAGCTTTCTTT. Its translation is CASSEGQGATEAFF.

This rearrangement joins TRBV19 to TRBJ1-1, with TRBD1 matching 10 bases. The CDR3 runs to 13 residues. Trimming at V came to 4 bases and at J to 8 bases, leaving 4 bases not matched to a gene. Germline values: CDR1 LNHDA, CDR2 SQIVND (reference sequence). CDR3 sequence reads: CASSTGTGDEAFF. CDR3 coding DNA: TGTGCCAGTAGTACTGGGACAGGGGACGAAGCTTTCTTT.

CDR3 loop: CASRRGDTQYF. The CDR3 DNA follows: TGTGCCAGCAGGCGAGGGGATACGCAGTATTTT. The chain has TRBV11-2 and TRBJ2-3, with D tentatively TRBD2 (5 bases). CDR3 length equals 11 residues. CDR1 is SGHAT, CDR2 FQNNGV, per germline. V dropped 6 bases and J dropped 6 bases, with 7 bases sitting between them.

CDR3 bases: TGTGCCAGCAGCGACACCGTGGGCTATGGCTACACCTTC. This translates into CASSDTVGYGYTF. The rearrangement uses TRBV6-1 and TRBJ1-2; D is unclear. CDR1 MNHNS and CDR2 SASEGT come from the germline V gene. The CDR3 spans 13 residues. The ends were cut back, 6 bases at V and 4 bases at J, with 12 bases in the middle.

The CDR3 region has the DNA TGTGCCAGCAGCCAAGACGTTCGAGCCTATGGCTACACCTTC. It specifies CASSQDVRAYGYTF. The chain combines TRBV14 with TRBJ1-2; D is undetermined. There are 14 residues in the CDR3. V was pared by 0 bases and J by 4 bases, with 9 bases between. CDR1 is SGHDN, CDR2 FVKESK, per germline.